This T cell receptor beta chain was retrieved from a study of cytomegalovirus exposure and HLA in healthy donors (dated 2017 in TCRdb). A note on the overall study: An earlier analysis of about 530 of the donors reported over 250 Gb of sequence data and some 110 million unique TCR beta sequences obtained from roughly 170 million T cells. Of the 300 to 500 genotyped donors, 65% to 90% were placed in the genetic ancestry cluster associated with self-reported Caucasian donors. Donor age, sex, ethnicity and CMV serostatus were collected together with the repertoire data. An earlier analysis of around 640 of the donors used high-throughput TCR beta sequencing to judge whether each TCR beta V gene segment behaved as functional or pseudogenic. The later analysis used no new phenotypic data to find candidate immune exposures, relying instead on TCR beta sequences and their occurrence across donors. In a later genetic analysis, genome-wide SNP genotypes for about 55% of the roughly 670 donors were used, and that subset was treated as a discovery cohort. Among roughly 400 genotyped donors of the cohort, an average of around 220,000 unique TCR beta nucleotide sequences was sequenced per donor, of which about 18% were non-productive. To predict cytomegalovirus infection status, the study brought together high-throughput TCR immunosequencing, statistical association of individual TCRs with disease status, and machine learning. Roughly 5 DR-DQ haplotypes were handled as single units for association and clustering, since linkage in the cohort was strong. Using immunosequencing, the study profiled T cell repertoires from 666 subjects and related those repertoires to cytomegalovirus serostatus. Every discovery cohort repertoire had been produced on one sequencing platform. HLA typing covered class I and class II loci at four-digit resolution. The study aimed to test whether cataloging public T cell receptors could reveal signatures of past pathogen exposure. The number of typed donors differed by locus: roughly 620-640 for A, B, C, DRB1 and DQB1; 522 for DQA1; over 600 for DPA1; and about 450 for DPB1. Roughly 300 gigabases of sequencing data and tens of millions of unique TCR sequences were included in an early release covering roughly 600 HLA-typed donors. Along with the approximately 650-subject first cohort, a separate validation cohort of about 110 different subjects was used. To study patterns of TCR occurrence, a later analysis re-analyzed previously published TCR beta repertoires from 650 to 750 donors and added high-resolution HLA genotyping.

The cohort consisted of some 670 healthy bone marrow donors. At the time of sampling, every cohort member was nominally healthy, though immune exposures that went unrecorded were likely present. The donor was CMV seropositive and belonged to the group of 250 to 300 seropositive cohort members. A peripheral blood sample was provided by each donor, and peripheral blood mononuclear cells were used for TCR beta sequencing. Genomic DNA was extracted from the blood cell samples with the Qiagen DNeasy Blood Extraction Kit. Trimming removed 2 bases from V and 0 bases from J; the gene matches leave 2 bases unexplained. Reading from cysteine to phenylalanine, the CDR3 counts 16 amino acids. The kept DNA is CDR3 alone, 48 bases in frame from the first base. Based on the germline V gene (reference sequence), the CDR1 and CDR2 sequences are SEHNR and FQNEAQ. Library method: the immunoSEQ multiplex PCR assay. A mixture of 60 forward primers for TCR Vbeta segments and 13 reverse primers for TCR Jbeta segments was used in the multiplex PCR. The CDR3 region of rearranged TCR beta genes was amplified from genomic DNA with a multiplex PCR assay. Amplified TCR beta libraries were sequenced as 87-base-pair reads on the Illumina HiSeq System. In the paper's pipeline: A later analysis tallied 75 million to 95 million unique TCR beta chains across the 550 to 850 repertoires, and approximately 11 million of those chains were shared by two or more donors. A nearest-neighbor algorithm error-corrected the raw reads and collapsed the reads into unique sequences, merging closely related sequences to remove PCR and sequencing errors. V, D and J gene segments were assigned by aligning CDR3 sequences to IMGT reference sequences. Each retained sequence needed at least a six-nucleotide match to both a V gene segment and a J gene segment. Rearrangements were called productive when the CDR3 lacked stop codons and stayed in frame with V and J; all others were non-productive. CDR3 was defined by IMGT convention, running from the second conserved V-encoded cysteine to the conserved J-encoded phenylalanine. The earlier analysis of some 580 of the donors excluded any sequence lacking an unambiguous match to a single V gene segment. In an earlier analysis of several hundred of the donors, V segments were called functional above 56.7% productive rearrangements and were called segregating when the between-donor standard deviation exceeded 5%. A statistical classification framework was built for diagnosing cytomegalovirus status from the catalog of TCR beta chain sequences. A later analysis assigned V and J genes by comparing TCR nucleotide sequences with IMGT/GENE-DB human TR gene sequences. Using the TCRdist pipeline, a later analysis assigned CDR3 sequences along with most-parsimonious VDJ recombination scenarios. A later analysis defined each TCR beta chain by its CDR3 amino acid sequence plus V-gene family, and excluded reads lacking a unique V-gene family. In a later analysis, 550 to 650 highly shared, low-generation-probability nucleotide sequences were removed to address suspected cross-contamination and a sequencing artifact. A later analysis calculated a clonal expansion index for each public chain from normalized within-repertoire ranks of inferred template counts. A later analysis computed generation probabilities with a VDJ recombination model fitted to out-of-frame rearrangements, and checked the results against IGoR. In a later analysis, TCR-TCR, TCR-HLA and TCR-CMV co-occurrence was scored with hypergeometric tests, and a repertoire-size bias correction was applied to TCR pairs. In a later analysis, false discovery rates were estimated by permuting HLA or CMV assignments 20 times. In a later analysis, co-occurring TCRs were grouped using DBSCAN, with TCRdist sequence similarity added in when clustering inside HLA-allele-positive subsets. Co-occurrence clustering excluded repertoires with fewer than 30,000 or more than 120,000 public chains, plus five with anomalous nucleotide sharing. TCRdb re-hosts the immuneACCESS table, in-frame sequences only. Its copies lack some clones; in the studies checked, an unresolved V gene accounts for under half of them, and the cause for the rest is not known. The V and J calls and clone size are taken from that table; D and trimming were inferred from the DNA. For this sample there are 200,000 to 250,000 clones; around 80% appear just once. The ten top clones hold roughly 7.4% of the sample.

Points on this clone: This receptor's antigen is unknown. No base qualities exist here, and no much larger clone lies one base off it.

On the study overall, not on this receptor specifically: A later analysis found that HLA-associated TCR beta chains were more clonally expanded and had lower generation probabilities than equally common non-associated chains. A further reported finding was that TCR beta sequences accurately predicted the HLA-A and HLA-B alleles for most subjects in the first cohort. About 17 rarely observed V segments, including chromosome 9 orphons, were excluded from the earlier analysis of about 610 of the donors because counts were too low. Sequencing depth was assumed to be roughly uniform across donors in the presence/absence analyses, though that assumption may not hold. It was suggested by the authors that the approach could potentially be generalized to other disease states and immunological phenotypes. Correlated functional status among segregating V segments might reflect linkage disequilibrium, but an unknown experimental factor could not be ruled out. In vitro tests confirmed that a few of the cytomegalovirus-associated TCR beta chains recognize cytomegalovirus antigens. A later genetic analysis associated a missense DCLRE1C variant with V-gene and J-gene trimming of TCR beta chains, and an independent cohort replicated the association. The sequencing pipeline was judged likely to have produced a cluster of highly shared sequence variants as a technical artifact. Immune exposure information for the cohort was limited to CMV serostatus. Strong co-occurrence of HLA alleles, especially DR and DQ, made assigning TCR associations to individual alleles difficult. According to a later analysis, TCR association rates differed among HLA loci, with DRB1 alleles showing the most associated TCRs and HLA-C alleles showing the fewest. Most TCR sequences were observed very rarely across donors, whereas some public TCRs were present in many individuals. In a later analysis, several top co-occurrence clusters were reported to appear linked to parvovirus B19, influenza, CMV and Epstein-Barr virus. A later analysis associated about 17,000 TCR beta sequences with specific HLA alleles at a false discovery rate of 0.05. According to a later analysis, most CMV-associated TCR beta chains appeared to be HLA-restricted, and the HLA associations seemed to be driven largely by CMV exposure. The classifier was reported to diagnose cytomegalovirus status with high specificity and sensitivity in both the original cohort and the validation cohort. Because HLA typing was unavailable for some donors at each locus, only the typed subset was used in association tests. The 87-base-pair reads could not distinguish some IMGT-functional V segments, including TRBV6-2 and TRBV6-3, so those segments were excluded. An earlier analysis of some 560 of the donors showed that most TCR beta V segments appeared in productive rearrangements either about 87% or about 30% of the time, which broadly matched IMGT annotations. In a later genetic analysis, fewer N-insertions in productive TCRs were reported among donors in an Asian-associated ancestry cluster than the roughly 640-donor mean. A total of 164 TCR beta chains were listed by the study as associated with cytomegalovirus. Only TCR beta chains were sequenced in this cohort, and the absence of alpha or paired-chain data limited detectable features.

This chain is built from TRBV7-9 and TRBJ2-2, with 8 bases in between that match TRBD1. The receptor's source is a woman aged 55-69 years in good health and CMV-seropositive. The specimen was PBMCs. CDR3 sequence: CASSLPGGANTGELFF. The DNA reads TGTGCCAGCAGCTTACCAGGGGGCGCGAACACCGGGGAGCTGTTTTTT.